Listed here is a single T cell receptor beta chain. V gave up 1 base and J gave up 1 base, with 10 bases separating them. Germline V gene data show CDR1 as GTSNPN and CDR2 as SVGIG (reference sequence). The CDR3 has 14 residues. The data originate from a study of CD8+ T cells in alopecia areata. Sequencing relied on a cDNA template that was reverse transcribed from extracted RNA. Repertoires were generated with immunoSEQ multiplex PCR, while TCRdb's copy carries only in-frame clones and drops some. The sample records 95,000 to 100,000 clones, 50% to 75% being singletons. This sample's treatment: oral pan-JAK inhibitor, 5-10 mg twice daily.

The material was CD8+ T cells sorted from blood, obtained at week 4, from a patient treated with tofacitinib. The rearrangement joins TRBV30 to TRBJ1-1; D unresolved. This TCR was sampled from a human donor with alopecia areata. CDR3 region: CAWSAGLRNTEAFF. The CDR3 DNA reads TGTGCCTGGAGTGCCGGACTGCGGAACACTGAAGCTTTCTTT.